This T cell receptor beta chain was sequenced in a study of T cells in localized non-small cell lung cancer. Whole-study findings and limits: In adjacent lung appeared a median about 58 of the top 100 tumor clones. Analysis by sequencing included only one tumor region, so heterogeneity remains possible. The greatest T cell clonality was found in uninvolved adjacent lung (higher than in tumor).

This clone showed up just once. The target antigen is unknown. This table comes from immunoSEQ multiplex PCR, and its TCRdb copy is limited to in-frame clones, with some not included. Of thousands of clones listed, around 28% are singletons. Germline loops: CDR1 MDHEN, CDR2 SYDVKM. V was cut by 5 bases and J by 5 bases, with 13 bases left in between. This CDR3 is built from 14 residues. This rearrangement joins TRBV28 to TRBJ1-5; D might be TRBD1 (6 bases). The origin of this receptor is a female donor of 60 years or more with stage I lung adenocarcinoma. The specimen was lung tumor tissue, collected before any cancer treatment. This CDR3 is CASSSVQGDQPQHF. For the CDR3, the DNA is TGTGCCAGCAGTAGCGTACAGGGAGATCAGCCCCAGCATTTT.